This entry is about one TCR beta chain. This sample stems from a study of shared clonotypes between healthy human individuals. Libraries were prepared by immunoSEQ multiplex PCR; TCRdb keeps only in-frame clonotypes and omits some of them. The sample comprises about 470,000 clones, around 75% of which are singletons, and around 14% rests with the top ten. V lost 4 bases, J lost 2 bases, and 11 bases lay in between. Germline-derived CDR1 and CDR2 are GTSNPN and SVGIG (reference sequence). This CDR3 is built from 13 residues. V and J are TRBV30 and TRBJ1-1, with D tentatively TRBD1 (6 bases). Specimen: PBMCs. This TCR came from a woman aged 40 to 55 in good health. Some clones in this sample may be carry-over from other donors' samples. The CDR3 reads CAWKGDLNTEAFF. The CDR3 nucleotides are TGTGCCTGGAAGGGGGATTTAAACACTGAAGCTTTCTTT.